This entry is about one T cell receptor (beta chain). The record originates from a study of OX40 agonist ivuxolimab in advanced cancers. Sequenced by immunoSEQ multiplex PCR; TCRdb stores in-frame clones only, minus some. The table shows approximately 77,000 clones, with 84% occurring only once. Deletions cut 1 base from V and 8 bases from J, with 14 bases between. Germline loops: CDR1 GTSNPN, CDR2 SVGIG (reference sequence). The CDR3 sequence is 13 residues long. The sequenced sample was CD4+ or CD8+ T cells sorted from blood, obtained in a trial of the OX40 agonist ivuxolimab. The V and J genes are TRBV30 and TRBJ1-2, with D tentatively TRBD1 (5 bases). The TCR was taken from an adult with an advanced solid tumor such as melanoma, head and neck, liver or kidney cancer. CDR3 loop: CAWSEPPGRGYTF. The CDR3 DNA reads as TGTGCCTGGAGTGAACCCCCAGGGCGCGGCTACACCTTC.